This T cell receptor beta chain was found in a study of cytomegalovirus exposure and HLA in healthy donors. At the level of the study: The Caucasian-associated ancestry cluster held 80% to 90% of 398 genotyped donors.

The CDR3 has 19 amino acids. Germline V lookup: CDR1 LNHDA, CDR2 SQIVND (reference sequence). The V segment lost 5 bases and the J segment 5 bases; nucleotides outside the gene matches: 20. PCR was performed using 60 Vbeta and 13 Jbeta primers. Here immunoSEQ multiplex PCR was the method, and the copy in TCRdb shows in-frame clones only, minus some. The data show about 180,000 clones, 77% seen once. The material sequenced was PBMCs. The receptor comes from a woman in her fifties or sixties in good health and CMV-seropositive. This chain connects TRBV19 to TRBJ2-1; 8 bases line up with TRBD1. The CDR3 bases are TGTGCCAGTAGTCTCCGCCCCCCTCTGCAGGGGGCAGGGAACAATGAGCAGTTCTTC. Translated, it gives CASSLRPPLQGAGNNEQFF.